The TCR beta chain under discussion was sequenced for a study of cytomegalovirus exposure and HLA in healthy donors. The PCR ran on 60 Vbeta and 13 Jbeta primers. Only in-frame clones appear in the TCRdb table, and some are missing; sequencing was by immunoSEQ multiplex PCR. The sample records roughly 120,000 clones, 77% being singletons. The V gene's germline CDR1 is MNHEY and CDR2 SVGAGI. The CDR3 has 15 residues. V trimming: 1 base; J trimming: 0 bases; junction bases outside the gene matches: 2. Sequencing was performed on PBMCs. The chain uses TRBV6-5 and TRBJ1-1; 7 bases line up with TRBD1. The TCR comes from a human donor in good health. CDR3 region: CASSYYGTVNTEAFF. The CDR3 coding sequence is TGTGCCAGCAGTTACTATGGGACAGTGAACACTGAAGCTTTCTTT.